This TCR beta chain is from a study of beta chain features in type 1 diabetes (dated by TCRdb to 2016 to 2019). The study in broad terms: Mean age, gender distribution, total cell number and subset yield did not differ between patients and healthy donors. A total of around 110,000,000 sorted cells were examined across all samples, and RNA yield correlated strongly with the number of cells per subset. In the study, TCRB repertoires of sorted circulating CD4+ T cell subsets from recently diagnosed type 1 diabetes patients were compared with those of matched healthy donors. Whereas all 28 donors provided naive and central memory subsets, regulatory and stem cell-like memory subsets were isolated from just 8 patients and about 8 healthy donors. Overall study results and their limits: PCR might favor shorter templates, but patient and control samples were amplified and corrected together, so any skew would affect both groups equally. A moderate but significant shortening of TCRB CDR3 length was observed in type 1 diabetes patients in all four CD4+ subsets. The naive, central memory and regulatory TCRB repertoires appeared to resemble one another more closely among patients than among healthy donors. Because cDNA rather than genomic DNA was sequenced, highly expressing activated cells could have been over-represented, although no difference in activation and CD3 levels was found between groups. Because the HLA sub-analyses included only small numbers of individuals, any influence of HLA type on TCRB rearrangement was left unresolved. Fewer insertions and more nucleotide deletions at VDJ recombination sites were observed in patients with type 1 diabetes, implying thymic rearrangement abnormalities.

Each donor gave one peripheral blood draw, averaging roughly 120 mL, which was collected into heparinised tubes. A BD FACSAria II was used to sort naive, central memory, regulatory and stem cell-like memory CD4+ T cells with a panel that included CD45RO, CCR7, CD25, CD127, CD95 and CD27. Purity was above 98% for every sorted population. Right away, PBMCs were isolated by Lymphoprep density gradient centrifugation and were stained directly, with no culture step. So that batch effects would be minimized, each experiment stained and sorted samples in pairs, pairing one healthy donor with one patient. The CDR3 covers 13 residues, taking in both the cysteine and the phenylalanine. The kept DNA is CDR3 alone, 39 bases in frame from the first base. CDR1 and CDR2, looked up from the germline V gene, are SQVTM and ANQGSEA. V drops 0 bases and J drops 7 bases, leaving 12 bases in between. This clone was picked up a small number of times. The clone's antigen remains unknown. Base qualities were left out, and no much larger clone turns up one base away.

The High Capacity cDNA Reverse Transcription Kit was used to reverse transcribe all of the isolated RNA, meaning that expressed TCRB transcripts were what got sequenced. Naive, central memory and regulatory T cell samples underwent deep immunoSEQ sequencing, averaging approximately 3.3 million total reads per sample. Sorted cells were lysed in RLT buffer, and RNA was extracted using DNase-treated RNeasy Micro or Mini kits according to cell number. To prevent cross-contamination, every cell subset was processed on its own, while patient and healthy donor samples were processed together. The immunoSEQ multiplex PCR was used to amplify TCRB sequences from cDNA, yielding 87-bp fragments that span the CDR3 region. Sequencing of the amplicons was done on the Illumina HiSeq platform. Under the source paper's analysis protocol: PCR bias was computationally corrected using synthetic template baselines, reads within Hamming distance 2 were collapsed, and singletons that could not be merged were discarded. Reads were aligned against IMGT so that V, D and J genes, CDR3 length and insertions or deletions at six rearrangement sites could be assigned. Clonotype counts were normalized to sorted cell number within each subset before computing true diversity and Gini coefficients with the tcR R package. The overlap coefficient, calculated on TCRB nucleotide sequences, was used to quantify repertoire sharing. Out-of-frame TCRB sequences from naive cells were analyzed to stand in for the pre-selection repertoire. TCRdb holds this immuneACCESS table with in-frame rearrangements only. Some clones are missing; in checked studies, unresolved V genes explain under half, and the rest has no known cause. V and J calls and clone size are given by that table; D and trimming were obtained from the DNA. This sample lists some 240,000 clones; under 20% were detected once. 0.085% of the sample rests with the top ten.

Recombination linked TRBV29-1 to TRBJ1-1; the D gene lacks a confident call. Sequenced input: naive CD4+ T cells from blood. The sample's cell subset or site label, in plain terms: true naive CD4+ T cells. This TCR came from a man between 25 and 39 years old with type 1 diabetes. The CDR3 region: CSVEDRVPGEAFF. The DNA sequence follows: TGCAGCGTTGAAGATCGCGTGCCAGGTGAAGCTTTCTTT.